Shown below are 22 T cell receptor beta chains from a single sample sequenced in a study of blood T cell repertoires in COVID-19. Profiled with immunoSEQ multiplex PCR; TCRdb holds only in-frame clones, not every one. Of fewer than 200,000 clones in the sample, about 80% were seen once. The sequenced sample was peripheral blood. The source of these receptors is a woman aged 70-85 years with acute or convalescent COVID-19.

V usage is TRBV6-5 and J usage is TRBJ2-1, with 9 bases aligning to TRBD2. CDR3 size: 14 residues. Germline-derived CDR1 and CDR2 are MNHEY and SVGAGI. Unmatched junction bases numbered 5, after V lost 7 bases and J lost 4 bases. CDR3 region: CASIRLAGYNEQFF. The CDR3 DNA sequence: TGTGCCAGCATACGCCTAGCGGGGTACAATGAGCAGTTCTTC.

This chain links TRBV7-9 with TRBJ1-3; 11 bases are shared with TRBD1. The CDR3 extends over 18 amino acids. Germline V lookup: CDR1 SEHNR, CDR2 FQNEAQ (reference sequence). The trim removed 2 bases at V and 3 bases at J, leaving 9 bases unmatched. CDR3 bases: TGTGCCAGCAGCTTACTGGACAGGGGGCCCTATTATGGAAACACCATATATTTT. Protein: CASSLLDRGPYYGNTIYF.

The chain's CDR3 is CASSQDIRSSSGSTDTQYF. Written as DNA, the CDR3 is TGTGCCAGCAGCCAAGATATTCGGTCTTCTAGCGGGAGCACAGATACGCAGTATTTT. The chain has TRBV3-1 (or the pseudogene TRBV3-2) and TRBJ2-3, with 8 positions matching TRBD2. The CDR3 extends over 19 amino acids. V gave up 0 bases and J gave up 0 bases; unmatched junction bases: 11. Germline loops: CDR1 LGHDT, CDR2 YNNKEL (reference sequence).

The CDR3 region has the DNA TGCAGTGCTAGTATCCGGGACAGGGGTCTCAATGAGCAGTTCTTC. Residues: CSASIRDRGLNEQFF. The rearrangement joins TRBV20-1 to TRBJ2-1, with 10 bases lining up with TRBD1. This CDR3 has 15 amino acids. V lost 3 bases to trimming and J lost 6 bases; unmatched junction nucleotides: 8. Germline loops: CDR1 DFQATT, CDR2 SNEGSKA (reference sequence).

The rearrangement links TRBV24-1 to TRBJ2-3, with TRBD2 matching over 9 bases. This CDR3 contains 15 residues. The germline gives CDR1 KGHDR, CDR2 SFDVKD. V trimming: 0 bases; J trimming: 6 bases; junction bases outside the gene matches: 3. The CDR3 spells CATSDLTSGRDTQYF. The CDR3, as DNA: TGTGCCACCAGTGATTTGACCAGCGGGAGGGATACGCAGTATTTT.

This sequence joins TRBV5-6 and TRBJ2-1; 7 positions agree with TRBD2. Germline CDR1 reads SGHDT; CDR2 reads YYEEEE. The CDR3 spans 16 residues. The trim removed 3 bases at V and 10 bases at J, leaving 16 bases unmatched. The CDR3 region is CASSSRHGARGTEQFF. CDR3 DNA sequence: TGTGCCAGCAGCTCTAGGCACGGGGCGCGGGGGACGGAGCAGTTCTTC.

V and J are TRBV10-1 and TRBJ2-7, with 10 bases that match TRBD2. CDR1 and CDR2 (germline): WNHNN, SYGVQD (reference sequence). After removal of 2 bases from V and 2 bases from J, the junction contained 0 bases not matched to a gene. The CDR3 sequence is 14 residues long. CDR3 residues: CASSESGRAYEQYF. The CDR3, as DNA: TGCGCCAGCAGTGAGAGCGGGAGGGCCTACGAGCAGTACTTC.

The chain is built from TRBV12-3 or TRBV12-4 and TRBJ2-2, with TRBD1 matching over 7 bases. The CDR3 sequence is 13 residues long. Trimming removed 6 bases from V and 6 bases from J; junction bases left unmatched: 4. For the CDR3, the DNA is TGTGCCAGCAGCCTTGGGACAGCCGGGGAGCTGTTTTTT. Protein product: CASSLGTAGELFF.

The rearrangement links TRBV21-1 to TRBJ2-1; TRBD2, the table's D call, lacks a check against the DNA. TRBV21-1 has pseudogene status. The CDR3 loop spans 17 amino acids. The CDR3 DNA reads TGTGCCAGCAGCTGTACTAGCGGGAGAAGCCCCTACAATGAGCAGTTCTTC. It encodes CASSCTSGRSPYNEQFF.

The chain is built from TRBV6-4 and TRBJ1-2, with 8 bases identical to TRBD1. Per the germline V gene, CDR1 is MRHNA and CDR2 is SNTAGT. V trimming: 5 bases; J trimming: 8 bases; junction bases outside the gene matches: 10. The CDR3 extends over 14 amino acids. As DNA, the CDR3 is TGTGCCAGCAGTTCCGACGGGACAGGTGGCGGCTACACCTTC. The encoded protein is CASSSDGTGGGYTF.

As DNA, the CDR3 is TGTGCCAGTAGTAGCGGGAGAACAGATACGCAGTATTTT. Translation: CASSSGRTDTQYF. The chain couples TRBV19 to TRBJ2-3; 7 bases align to TRBD2. From germline, CDR1 is LNHDA and CDR2 SQIVND (reference sequence). With V trimmed by 4 bases and J by 3 bases, 1 base remained unmatched. This CDR3 has 13 amino acids. The full variable domain, in which reference TRBV19 and TRBJ2-3 provide the parts outside the CDR3, is DGGITQSPKYLFRKEGQNVTLSCEQNLNHDAMYWYRQDPGQGLRLIYYSQIVNDFQKGDIAEGYSVSREKKESFPLTVTSAQKNPTAFYLCASSSGRTDTQYFGPGTRLTVL.

This clone was seen a single time. CDR3 coding DNA: TGTGCCAGCAGTGTGTCAGGGACATCAGAGACCCAGTACTTC. This gives the protein CASSVSGTSETQYF. This sequence joins TRBV6-4 and TRBJ2-5; D possibly corresponds to TRBD1 (6 bases). The germline gives CDR1 MRHNA, CDR2 SNTAGT. Trimming stripped 4 bases from V and 4 bases from J, with 13 bases between. The CDR3 extends over 14 amino acids.

This clone was counted only a few times. The V call is TRBV5-1, the J call TRBJ1-6; TRBD1 agrees at 8 bases. CDR3 length: 18 residues. Germline CDR1 reads SGHRS; CDR2 reads YFSETQ. Germline trimming cut 0 bases from V and 4 bases from J; bases unmatched to any gene: 9. This chain's CDR3 is CASSLEGTGDLYNSPLHF. In DNA, the CDR3 is TGCGCCAGCAGCTTGGAGGGGACAGGAGATTTATATAATTCACCCCTCCACTTT.

The CDR3 spells CASTKLAASSYNEQFF. The CDR3 DNA is TGTGCCAGTACTAAACTAGCTGCCAGCTCCTACAATGAGCAGTTCTTC. This chain joins TRBV19 and TRBJ2-1, with D possibly TRBD2 on 6 matching bases. CDR3 size: 16 residues. V lost 7 bases, J lost 0 bases, and 16 bases lay in between. Germline values: CDR1 LNHDA, CDR2 SQIVND (reference sequence).

This sequence joins TRBV5-6 and TRBJ2-3; D is possibly TRBD2 (5 bases). The V gene's germline CDR1 is SGHDT and CDR2 YYEEEE. This CDR3 spans 15 amino acids. Trimming pared 0 bases from V and 3 bases from J, leaving 11 bases between. The chain's CDR3 is CASSLDGKGTDTQYF. The DNA of the CDR3 is TGTGCCAGCAGCTTGGACGGGAAGGGAACAGATACGCAGTATTTT. Full variable domain (rest looked up from reference TRBV5-6 and TRBJ2-3): DAGVTQSPTHLIKTRGQQVTLRCSPKSGHDTVSWYQQALGQGPQFIFQYYEEEERQRGNFPDRFSGHQFPNYSSELNVNALLLGDSALYLCASSLDGKGTDTQYFGPGTRLTVL.

The rearrangement uses TRBV3-1 (or the pseudogene TRBV3-2) and TRBJ2-2, with D tentatively TRBD1 (6 bases). This CDR3 is 15 amino acids long. Trimming took 3 bases from V and 6 from J, leaving 14 bases between them. The germline CDR1 and CDR2 sequences are LGHDT and YNNKEL (reference sequence). The CDR3 sequence: CASSQRQGGAGELFF. In DNA form, the CDR3 reads TGTGCCAGCAGCCAGCGTCAAGGGGGAGCCGGGGAGCTGTTTTTT.

This chain uses TRBV10-3 with TRBJ2-6; possible D gene TRBD1, 5 bases. The germline V and J ends were trimmed by 8 bases and 0 bases, with 8 bases remaining between them. The CDR3 is 14 amino acids. The germline CDR1 and CDR2 sequences are ENHRY and SYGVKD. CDR3 residues: CAIQGNSGANVLTF. The DNA for the CDR3 is TGTGCCATCCAGGGTAACTCTGGGGCCAACGTCCTGACTTTC.

This chain uses TRBV19 with TRBJ1-2; no clear D gene. Germline V lookup: CDR1 LNHDA, CDR2 SQIVND (reference sequence). The ends were cut back, 2 bases at V and 8 bases at J, with 18 bases in the middle. The CDR3 extends over 15 amino acids. DNA for the CDR3: TGTGCCAGTAGTATAATCGGAGCCCGTGGGTCGGGCTACACCTTC. Encoded protein: CASSIIGARGSGYTF.

The chain joins TRBV5-5 to TRBJ2-2, with 14 bases lining up with TRBD2. The CDR3 totals 18 residues. V was clipped by 3 bases and J by 0 bases; unmatched bases: 4. Per germline, CDR1 SGHKS and CDR2 YYEKEE (reference sequence). CDR3 nucleotide sequence: TGTGCCAGCAGCTCTGGGACTAGCGGGAGCACGAACACCGGGGAGCTGTTTTTT. It yields the protein CASSSGTSGSTNTGELFF. Drawing the rest from reference TRBV5-5 and TRBJ2-2, the complete variable domain is DAGVTQSPTHLIKTRGQQVTLRCSPISGHKSVSWYQQVLGQGPQFIFQYYEKEERGRGNFPDRFSARQFPNYSSELNVNALLLGDSALYLCASSSGTSGSTNTGELFFGEGSRLTVL.

The chain recombines TRBV11-2 with TRBJ2-1, with 10 bases lining up with TRBD2. Per the germline V gene, CDR1 is SGHAT and CDR2 is FQNNGV. V lost 1 base and J lost 4; bases outside the gene matches: 4. This CDR3 comprises 16 residues. The DNA for the CDR3 is TGTGCCAGCAGCTTAGGGAGCGGGGGGGTTTACAATGAGCAGTTCTTC. This translates into CASSLGSGGVYNEQFF.

The chain employs TRBV20-1 and TRBJ2-7; D unresolved. There are 12 residues in the CDR3. Trimming removed 3 bases from V and 6 bases from J, with 12 bases in between. CDR1 is DFQATT and CDR2 is SNEGSKA in the germline V gene (reference sequence). CDR3 amino acids: CSASDTGVEQYF. CDR3 bases: TGCAGTGCTAGTGATACTGGTGTCGAGCAGTACTTC.

CDR3 protein: CASSPEVGNTIYF. The CDR3 DNA reads TGTGCCAGCAGTCCCGAGGTTGGAAACACCATATATTTT. The chain couples TRBV6-4 to TRBJ1-3; no clear D. The germline V gene has CDR1 MRHNA and CDR2 SNTAGT. CDR3 length: 13 amino acids. V lost 5 bases to trimming and J lost 3 bases, with 8 bases between them.